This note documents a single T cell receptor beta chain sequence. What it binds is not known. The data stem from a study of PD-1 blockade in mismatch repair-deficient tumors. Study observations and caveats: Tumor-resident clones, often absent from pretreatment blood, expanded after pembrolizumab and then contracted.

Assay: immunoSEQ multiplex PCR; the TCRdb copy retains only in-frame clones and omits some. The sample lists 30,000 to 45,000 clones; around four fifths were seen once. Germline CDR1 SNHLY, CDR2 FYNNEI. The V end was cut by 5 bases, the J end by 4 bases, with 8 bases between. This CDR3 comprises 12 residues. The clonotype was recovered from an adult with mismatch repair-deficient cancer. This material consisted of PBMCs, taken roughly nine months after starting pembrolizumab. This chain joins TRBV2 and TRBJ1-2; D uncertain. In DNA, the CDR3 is TGTGCCAGCAGTTCCACAACCTATGGCTACACCTTC. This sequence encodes CASSSTTYGYTF.